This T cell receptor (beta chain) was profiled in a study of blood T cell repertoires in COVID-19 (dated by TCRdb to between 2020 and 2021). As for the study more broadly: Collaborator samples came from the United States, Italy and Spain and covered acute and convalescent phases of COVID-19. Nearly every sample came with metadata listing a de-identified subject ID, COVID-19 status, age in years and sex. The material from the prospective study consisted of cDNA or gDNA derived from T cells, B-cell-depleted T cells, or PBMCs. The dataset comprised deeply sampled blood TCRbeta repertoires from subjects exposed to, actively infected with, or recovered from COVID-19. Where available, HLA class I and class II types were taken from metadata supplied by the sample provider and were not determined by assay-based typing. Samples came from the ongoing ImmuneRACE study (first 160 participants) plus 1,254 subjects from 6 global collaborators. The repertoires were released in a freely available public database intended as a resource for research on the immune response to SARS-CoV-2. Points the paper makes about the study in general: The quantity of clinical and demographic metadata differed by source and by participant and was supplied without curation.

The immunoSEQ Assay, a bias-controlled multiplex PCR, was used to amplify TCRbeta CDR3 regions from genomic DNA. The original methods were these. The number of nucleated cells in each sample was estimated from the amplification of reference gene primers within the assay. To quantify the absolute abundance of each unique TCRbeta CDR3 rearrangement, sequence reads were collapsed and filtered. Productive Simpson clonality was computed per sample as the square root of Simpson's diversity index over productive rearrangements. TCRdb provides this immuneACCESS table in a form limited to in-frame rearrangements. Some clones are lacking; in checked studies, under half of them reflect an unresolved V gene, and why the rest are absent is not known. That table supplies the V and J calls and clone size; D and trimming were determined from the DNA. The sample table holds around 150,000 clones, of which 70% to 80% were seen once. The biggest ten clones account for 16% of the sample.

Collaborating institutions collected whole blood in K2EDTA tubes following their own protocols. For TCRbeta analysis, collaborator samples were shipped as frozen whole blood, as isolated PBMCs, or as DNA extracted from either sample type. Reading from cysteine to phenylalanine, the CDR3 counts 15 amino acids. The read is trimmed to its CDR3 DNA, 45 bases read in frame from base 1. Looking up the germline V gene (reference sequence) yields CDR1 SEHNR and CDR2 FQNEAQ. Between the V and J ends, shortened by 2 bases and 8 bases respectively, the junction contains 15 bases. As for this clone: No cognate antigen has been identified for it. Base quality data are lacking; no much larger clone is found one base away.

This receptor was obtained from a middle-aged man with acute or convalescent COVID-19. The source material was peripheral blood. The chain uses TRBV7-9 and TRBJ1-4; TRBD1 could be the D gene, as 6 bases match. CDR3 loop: CASSLSWDTEEKLFF. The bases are TGTGCCAGCAGCTTATCTTGGGACACAGAAGAAAAACTGTTTTTT.